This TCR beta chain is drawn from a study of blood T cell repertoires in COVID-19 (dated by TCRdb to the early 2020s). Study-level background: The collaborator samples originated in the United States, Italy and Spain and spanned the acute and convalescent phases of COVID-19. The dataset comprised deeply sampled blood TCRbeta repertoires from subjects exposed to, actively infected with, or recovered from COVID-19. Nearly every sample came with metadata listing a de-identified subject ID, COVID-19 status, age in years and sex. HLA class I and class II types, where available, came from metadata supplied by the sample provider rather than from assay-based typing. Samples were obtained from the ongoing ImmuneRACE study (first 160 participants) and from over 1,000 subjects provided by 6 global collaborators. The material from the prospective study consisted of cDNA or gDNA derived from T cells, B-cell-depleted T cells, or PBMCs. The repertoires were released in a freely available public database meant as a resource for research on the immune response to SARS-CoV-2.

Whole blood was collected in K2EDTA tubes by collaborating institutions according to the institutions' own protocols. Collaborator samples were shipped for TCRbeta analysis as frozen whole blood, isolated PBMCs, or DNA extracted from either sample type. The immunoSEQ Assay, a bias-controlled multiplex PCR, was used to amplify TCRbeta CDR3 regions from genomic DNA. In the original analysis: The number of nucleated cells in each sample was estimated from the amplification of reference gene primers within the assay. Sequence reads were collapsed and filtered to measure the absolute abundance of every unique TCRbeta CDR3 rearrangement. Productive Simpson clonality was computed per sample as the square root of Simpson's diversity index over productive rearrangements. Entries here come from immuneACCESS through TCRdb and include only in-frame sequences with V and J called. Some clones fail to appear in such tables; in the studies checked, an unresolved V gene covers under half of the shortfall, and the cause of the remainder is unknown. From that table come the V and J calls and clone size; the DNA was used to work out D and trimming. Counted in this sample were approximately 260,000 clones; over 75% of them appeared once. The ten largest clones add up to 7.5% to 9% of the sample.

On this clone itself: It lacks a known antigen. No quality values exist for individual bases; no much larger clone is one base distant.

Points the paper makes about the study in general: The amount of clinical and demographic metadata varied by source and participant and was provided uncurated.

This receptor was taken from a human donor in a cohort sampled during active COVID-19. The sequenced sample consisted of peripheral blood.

The CDR3 here reads CASSVLAGGYGYTF. In nucleotide form, the sequence is TGTGCCAGCAGCGTCCTCGCAGGGGGCTATGGCTACACCTTC. This chain joins TRBV9 to TRBJ1-2; 7 nucleotides in the junction match TRBD1. Its CDR3 holds 14 amino acids, cysteine through phenylalanine. Of the read, only the CDR3 DNA is kept; its 42 bases are in frame from base 1. Per the germline V gene, SGDLS is the CDR1 and YYNGEE is the CDR2. Trimming takes 2 bases off V and 4 bases off J; junction bases not matched to a gene: 5.